This T cell receptor beta chain was obtained from a study of cytomegalovirus exposure and HLA in healthy donors. Study-wide points: TCR beta sequences reportedly predicted most subjects' HLA-A and HLA-B alleles accurately.

The trim removed 6 bases at V and 3 bases at J, leaving 6 bases unmatched. CDR3 length: 15 residues. Germline-derived CDR1 and CDR2 are MNHEY and SVGAGI. The PCR had 60 Vbeta and 13 Jbeta primers. This table comes from immunoSEQ multiplex PCR, and its TCRdb copy is limited to in-frame clones, with some not included. The table shows about 150,000 clones, with roughly three quarters occurring only once. As regards this clone: What it recognizes is unknown.

The sample comprised PBMCs. This clonotype was sampled from a young man in good health and CMV-seropositive. This chain joins TRBV6-5 and TRBJ2-7; 12 bases match TRBD2. CDR3 region: CASRDPSGRGYEQYF. Here the CDR3 DNA reads TGTGCCAGCAGGGATCCTAGCGGGAGGGGCTACGAGCAGTACTTC.